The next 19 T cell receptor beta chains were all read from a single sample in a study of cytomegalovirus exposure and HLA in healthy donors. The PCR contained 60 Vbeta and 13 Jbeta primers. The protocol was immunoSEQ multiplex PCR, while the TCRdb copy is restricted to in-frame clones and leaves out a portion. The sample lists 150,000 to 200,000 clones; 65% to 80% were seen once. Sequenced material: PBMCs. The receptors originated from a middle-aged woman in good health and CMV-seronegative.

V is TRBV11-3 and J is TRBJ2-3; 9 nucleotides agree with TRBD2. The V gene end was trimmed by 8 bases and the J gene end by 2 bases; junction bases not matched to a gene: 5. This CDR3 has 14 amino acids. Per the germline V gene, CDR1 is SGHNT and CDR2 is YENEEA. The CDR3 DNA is TGTGCCAGCGGATCTAGCGGGGCCACAGATACGCAGTATTTT. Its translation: CASGSSGATDTQYF.

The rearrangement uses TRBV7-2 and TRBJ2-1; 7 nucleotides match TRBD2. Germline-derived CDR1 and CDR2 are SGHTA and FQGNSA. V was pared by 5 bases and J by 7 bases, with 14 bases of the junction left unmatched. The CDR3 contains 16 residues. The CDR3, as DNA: TGTGCCAGCAGCCCCCGACTGGGCGGGAGTATTAATGAGCAGTTCTTC. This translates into CASSPRLGGSINEQFF. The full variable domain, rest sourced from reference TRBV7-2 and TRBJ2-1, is GAGVSQSPSNKVTEKGKDVELRCDPISGHTALYWYRQSLGQGLEFLIYFQGNSAPDKSGLPSDRFSAERTGGSVSTLTIQRTQQEDSAVYLCASSPRLGGSINEQFFGPGTRLTVL.

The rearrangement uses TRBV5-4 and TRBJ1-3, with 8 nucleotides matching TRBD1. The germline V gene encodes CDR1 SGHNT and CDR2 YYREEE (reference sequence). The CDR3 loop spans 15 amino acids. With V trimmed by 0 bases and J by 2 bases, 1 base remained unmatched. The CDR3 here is CASSLAGQAGNTIYF. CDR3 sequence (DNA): TGTGCCAGCAGCTTGGCGGGACAGGCTGGAAACACCATATATTTT.

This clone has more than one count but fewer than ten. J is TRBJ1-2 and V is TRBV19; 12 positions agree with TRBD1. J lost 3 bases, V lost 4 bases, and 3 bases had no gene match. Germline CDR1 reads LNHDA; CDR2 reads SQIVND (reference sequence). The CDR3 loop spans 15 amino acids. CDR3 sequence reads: CASSRDRGLDYGYTF. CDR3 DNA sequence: TGTGCCAGTAGTAGGGACAGGGGGCTGGACTATGGCTACACCTTC. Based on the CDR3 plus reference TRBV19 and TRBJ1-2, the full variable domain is DGGITQSPKYLFRKEGQNVTLSCEQNLNHDAMYWYRQDPGQGLRLIYYSQIVNDFQKGDIAEGYSVSREKKESFPLTVTSAQKNPTAFYLCASSRDRGLDYGYTFGSGTRLTVV.

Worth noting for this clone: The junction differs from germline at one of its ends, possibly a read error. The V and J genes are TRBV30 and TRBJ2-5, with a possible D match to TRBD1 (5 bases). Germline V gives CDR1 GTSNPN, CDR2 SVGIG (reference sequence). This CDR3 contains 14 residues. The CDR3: CAWSVRQNQGTQYF. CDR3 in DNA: TGTGCCTGGAGTGTAAGACAGAATCAAGGGACCCAGTACTTC.

In DNA form, the CDR3 reads TGTGCCATCAGGGGGACATTGGGGGACACAGATACGCAGTATTTT. This gives the protein CAIRGTLGDTDTQYF. This rearrangement joins TRBV10-3 to TRBJ2-3; a weak D match, TRBD1 (6 bases). The germline gives CDR1 ENHRY, CDR2 SYGVKD. The CDR3 has 15 amino acids. V gave up 6 bases and J gave up 2 bases, with 15 bases separating them.

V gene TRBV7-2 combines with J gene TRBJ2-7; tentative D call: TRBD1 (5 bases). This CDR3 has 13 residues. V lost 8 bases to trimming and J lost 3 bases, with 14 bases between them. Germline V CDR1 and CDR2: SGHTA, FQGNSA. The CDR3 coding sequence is TGTGCCAGCGGCCTAGGACACCTCTACGAGCAGTACTTC. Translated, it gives CASGLGHLYEQYF.

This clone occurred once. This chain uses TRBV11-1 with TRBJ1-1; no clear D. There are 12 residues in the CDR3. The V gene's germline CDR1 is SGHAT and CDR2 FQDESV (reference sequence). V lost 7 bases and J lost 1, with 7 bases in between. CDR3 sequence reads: CASTAENTEAFF. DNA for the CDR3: TGTGCCAGCACTGCAGAGAACACTGAAGCTTTCTTT.

The CDR3 loop is CASTTGGRETQYF. CDR3 nucleotide sequence: TGTGCCAGCACCACTGGGGGGAGGGAGACCCAGTACTTC. The genes are TRBV27 and TRBJ2-5, with D possibly TRBD2 on 6 matching bases. CDR3 length equals 13 residues. Trimming took off 7 bases at V and 5 bases at J, with 14 bases between the two ends. Per germline, CDR1 MNHEY and CDR2 SMNVEV (reference sequence).

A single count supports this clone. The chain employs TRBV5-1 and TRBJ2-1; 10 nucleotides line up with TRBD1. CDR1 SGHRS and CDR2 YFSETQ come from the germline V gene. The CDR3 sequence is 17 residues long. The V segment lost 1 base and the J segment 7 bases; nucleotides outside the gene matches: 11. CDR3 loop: CASSLRARTGGVNEQFF. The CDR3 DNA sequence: TGCGCCAGCAGCTTGCGGGCTCGGACAGGGGGTGTGAATGAGCAGTTCTTC.

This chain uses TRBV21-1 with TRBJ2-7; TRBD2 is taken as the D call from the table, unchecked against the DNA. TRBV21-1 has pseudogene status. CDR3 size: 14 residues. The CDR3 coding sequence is TGTGCCAGCCGCACTGTAGCGGTACTCTACGAGCAGTACTTC. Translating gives CASRTVAVLYEQYF.

The CDR3 DNA is TGTGCCAGCAGCCGTACAGATACGCAGTATTTT. It translates to CASSRTDTQYF. The genes are TRBV7-9 and TRBJ2-3; no clear D. Trimming stripped 5 bases from V and 3 bases from J, with 3 bases between. CDR3 length: 11 amino acids. The germline gives CDR1 SEHNR, CDR2 FQNEAQ (reference sequence).

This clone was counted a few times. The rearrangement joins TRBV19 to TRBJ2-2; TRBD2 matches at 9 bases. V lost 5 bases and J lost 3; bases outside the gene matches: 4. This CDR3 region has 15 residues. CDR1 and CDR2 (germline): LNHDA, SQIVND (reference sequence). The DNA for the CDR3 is TGTGCCAGTAGTTTAGCGGGAGTTGACACCGGGGAGCTGTTTTTT. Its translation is CASSLAGVDTGELFF.

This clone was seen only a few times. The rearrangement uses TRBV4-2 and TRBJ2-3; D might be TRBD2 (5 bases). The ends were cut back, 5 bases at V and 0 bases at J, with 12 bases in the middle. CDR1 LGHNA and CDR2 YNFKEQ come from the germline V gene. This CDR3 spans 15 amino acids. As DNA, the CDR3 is TGTGCCAGCAGCAGCCGGGATAAGAGCACAGATACGCAGTATTTT. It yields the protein CASSSRDKSTDTQYF.

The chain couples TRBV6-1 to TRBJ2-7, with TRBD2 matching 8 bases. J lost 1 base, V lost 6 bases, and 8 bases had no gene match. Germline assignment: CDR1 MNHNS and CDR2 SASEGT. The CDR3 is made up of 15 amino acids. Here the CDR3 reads CASRGVTSASYEQYF. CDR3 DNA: TGTGCCAGCAGAGGGGTGACTAGCGCATCCTACGAGCAGTACTTC.

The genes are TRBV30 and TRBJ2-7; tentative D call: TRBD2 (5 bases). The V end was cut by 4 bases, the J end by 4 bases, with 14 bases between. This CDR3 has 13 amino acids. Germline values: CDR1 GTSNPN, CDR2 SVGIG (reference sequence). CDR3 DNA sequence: TGTGCCTGGACCTTTGGACTGACTTACGAGCAGTACTTC. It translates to CAWTFGLTYEQYF.

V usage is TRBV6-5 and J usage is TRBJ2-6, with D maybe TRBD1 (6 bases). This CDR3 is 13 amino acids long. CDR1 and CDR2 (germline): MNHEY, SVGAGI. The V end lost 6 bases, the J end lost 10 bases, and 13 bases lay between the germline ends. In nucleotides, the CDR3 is TGTGCCAGCAGCTCCGACAGGTTTAACGTCCTGACTTTC. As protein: CASSSDRFNVLTF.

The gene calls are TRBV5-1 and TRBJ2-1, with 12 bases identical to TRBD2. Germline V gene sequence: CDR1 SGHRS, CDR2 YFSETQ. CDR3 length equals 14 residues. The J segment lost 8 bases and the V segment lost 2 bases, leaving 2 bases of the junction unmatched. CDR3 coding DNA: TGCGCCAGCAGCTTCGGGACTAGCGGGTATGAGCAGTTCTTC. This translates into CASSFGTSGYEQFF.

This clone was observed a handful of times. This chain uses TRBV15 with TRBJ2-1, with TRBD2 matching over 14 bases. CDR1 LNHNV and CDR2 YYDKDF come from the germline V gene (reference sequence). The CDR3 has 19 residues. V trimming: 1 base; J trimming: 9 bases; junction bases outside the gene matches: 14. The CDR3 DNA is TGTGCCACCAGCAGAGGGGGACTAGCGGGAGAATCGAAGGGACCTGAGCAGTTCTTC. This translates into CATSRGGLAGESKGPEQFF.